The source of this TCR beta chain is a study of identical twins. Findings of the study overall: Instead of following the same donors, the conclusions were based on cross-sectional statistical analysis. Diverse VJ usage suggested most zero-insertion clonotypes were not invariant T cells. Out-of-frame alpha sequences shared between twins exhibited an excess of low generation probability. Carriage of fewer insertions was seen in abundant cord blood beta clonotypes, whereas memory repertoires showed none.

CDR3 length equals 14 residues. The V end lost 1 base, the J end lost 7 bases, and 14 bases lay between the germline ends. In germline, CDR1 is MGHRA, CDR2 YSYEKL. As to this clonotype: The antigen is undetermined.

TCRdb used MiXCR to reprocess the 5' RACE reads, holding one entry per CDR3 protein. The sample lists some 1,600,000 distinct CDR3 sequences; roughly a third were seen once. The source material was cord blood. The V gene is TRBV4-1, the J gene TRBJ2-7, with no clear D. This sequence originates from a newborn girl in good health. The CDR3 reads CASSQGAPVREQYF. CDR3 sequence (DNA): TGCGCCAGCAGCCAAGGGGCCCCTGTTAGAGAGCAGTACTTC.